Included here is one T cell receptor beta chain sequence, with context. The antigen is not known. This record belongs to a study of T cells in pancreatic ductal adenocarcinoma. Study findings and constraints: Tumor-versus-blood clonality comparisons may be biased toward lower tumor diversity. No significant tumor-blood clonality difference; means were about 0.11 and 0.072.

The method was immunoSEQ multiplex PCR; TCRdb's version includes in-frame clones alone and lacks a portion of them. Of about 11,000 clones listed, roughly 85% are singletons. The CDR3 runs 15 residues. From germline, CDR1 is SEHNR and CDR2 FQNEAQ (reference sequence). V trimming: 3 bases; J trimming: 2 bases; junction bases outside the gene matches: 5. Surgery without prior neoadjuvant therapy was the treatment of the selected pancreatic ductal adenocarcinoma patients. The rearrangement joins TRBV7-9 to TRBJ2-3, with 7 bases aligning to TRBD2. The sample consisted of PBMCs. The receptor comes from a human donor with pancreatic ductal adenocarcinoma. The CDR3 nucleotides are TGTGCCAGCAGCTTCGGTAGCGGGTACACAGATACGCAGTATTTT. Translating gives CASSFGSGYTDTQYF. The full variable domain, rest sourced from reference TRBV7-9 and TRBJ2-3, is DTGVSQNPRHKITKRGQNVTFRCDPISEHNRLYWYRQTLGQGPEFLTYFQNEAQLEKSRLLSDRFSAERPKGSFSTLEIQRTEQGDSAMYLCASSFGSGYTDTQYFGPGTRLTVL.